The rows below give T cell receptor beta chains drawn from one sample of a study of T cell responses to AZD1222 COVID-19 vaccine. Profiling relied on immunoSEQ multiplex PCR, and the TCRdb table lists in-frame clones only, not all of them. The table lists approximately 77,000 clones, 92% of them singletons, with roughly 7% in the top ten. The sample in question was peripheral blood, obtained on day 0 of MenACWY control vaccination. The receptor source for this set is an adult in good health. Both conserved end residues are part of each CDR3. D genes are given only for firm matches. Clone size is not always given. Where it is, it says once, few, many or a class for expanded clones.

TRBJ2-7 - - TRBV9 TGTGCCAGCAGCGTAGGCCCAGAGACCTACGAGCAGTACTTC CASSVGPETYEQYF
TRBJ1-2 - - TRBV5-4 TGTGCCAGCAGCTTAACAGGGACCCGTAACTATGGCTACACCTTC CASSLTGTRNYGYTF
TRBJ2-1 - - TRBV7-2 TGTGCCAGCAGCTCCCGACCCCCCAATGAGCAGTTCTTC CASSSRPPNEQFF
TRBJ1-1 - - TRBV11-3 TGTGCCAGCAGTCCAACAGGGATTGCAACTGAAGCTTTCTTT CASSPTGIATEAFF
TRBJ2-3 - once TRBV6-5 TGTGCCAGCAGTTACGGTGGGGGAAACACAGATACGCAGTATTTT CASSYGGGNTDTQYF
TRBJ2-7 TRBD2 - TRBV9 TGTGCCAGCAGCCCCCAAGGGAGGGGACTAGCAGACTACGAGCAGTACTTC CASSPQGRGLADYEQYF
TRBJ1-3 - - TRBV11-2 TGTGCCAGCAGCCCCTATCAGACACGGACTCCAAACACCATATATTTT CASSPYQTRTPNTIYF
TRBJ1-1 - once TRBV28 TGTGCCAGTCACGACACTGAAGCTTTCTTT CASHDTEAFF
TRBJ2-1 TRBD2 once TRBV28 TGTGCCAGCAGTTTCCCGGGACTAGCGGGAAATAATGAGCAGTTCTTC CASSFPGLAGNNEQFF
TRBJ1-3 TRBD1 - TRBV7-8 TGTGCCAGCAGCACGGACAGGGTTGGTGGAAACACCATATATTTT CASSTDRVGGNTIYF
TRBJ2-3 TRBD2 - TRBV28 TGTGCCAGCACCGGGCTGGGACTAGCGGGGAGTCTCGATACGCAGTATTTT CASTGLGLAGSLDTQYF
TRBJ1-1 TRBD1 - TRBV13 TGTGCCAGCAGCTCAGGGGGCAGGGACACTGAAGCTTTCTTT CASSSGGRDTEAFF
TRBJ2-2 - once TRBV19 TGTGCCAGTAGTAAGGACCAAAACACCGGGGAGCTGTTTTTT CASSKDQNTGELFF
TRBJ2-7 TRBD1 - TRBV5-1 TGCGCCAGCAGCGTCCAGGGGGCTTCCTACGAGCAGTACTTC CASSVQGASYEQYF
TRBJ1-2 TRBD1 once TRBV24-1 TGTGCCACCAGTCCAAACAGGGGGCCTGGCTATGGCTACACCTTC CATSPNRGPGYGYTF
TRBJ2-7 - - TRBV2 TGTGCCAGCAGCGCGCTACAGGGCTACGAGCAGTACTTC CASSALQGYEQYF
TRBJ1-2 - - TRBV6-5 TGTGCCAGCAGTTTGGACGCAGCTAACTATGGCTACACCTTC CASSLDAANYGYTF
TRBJ1-5 - - TRBV24-1 TGTGCCACCAGTTCCGGATCCAATCAGCCCCAGCATTTT CATSSGSNQPQHF
TRBJ2-3 - - TRBV27 TGTGCCAGCATCGGTCGGGGCGTAGCAGATACGCAGTATTTT CASIGRGVADTQYF
TRBJ1-5 - - TRBV4-3 TGCGCCAGCAGCCAAGATCTAGGTGGGTTCGATCAGCCCCAGCATTTT CASSQDLGGFDQPQHF
TRBJ1-3 - - TRBV7-6 TGTGCCAGCAGCTTAGTTTCAGGGATTGGAAACACCATATATTTT CASSLVSGIGNTIYF
TRBJ2-7 - - TRBV10-1 TGCGCCAGCAGTGAGGAGGGTAACACCTACGAGCAGTACTTC CASSEEGNTYEQYF
TRBJ2-3 - - TRBV19 TGTGCCAGTAACCGACAGGTTAGCACAGATACGCAGTATTTT CASNRQVSTDTQYF
TRBJ2-3 - - TRBV6-6 TGTGCCAGCAGTTACTCGGCAGGGCTGGCAGATACGCAGTATTTT CASSYSAGLADTQYF
TRBJ1-2 TRBD1 - TRBV29-1 TGCAGCGTTGAATTCGACAGGGGGCGAGGCTACACCTTC CSVEFDRGRGYTF
TRBJ2-3 TRBD2 - TRBV6-2/TRBV6-3 TGTGCCAGCAGTTACATCAGGACTAGCGGCACAGATACGCAGTATTTT CASSYIRTSGTDTQYF
TRBJ1-6 - - TRBV12-3/TRBV12-4 TGTGCCAGCAGTCCTGCTGAGGGATCACCCCTCCACTTT CASSPAEGSPLHF
TRBJ2-7 TRBD1 - TRBV9 TGTGCCAGCAGCCCCCAGTTTTTGAGGGGGCTAGAGCAGTACTTC CASSPQFLRGLEQYF
TRBJ2-5 - - TRBV30 TGTGCCTGGAGCCCGACAAGAACCCAAGAGACCCAGTACTTC CAWSPTRTQETQYF
TRBJ1-2 - - TRBV19 TGTGCCAGTAGTATTCAGGGGATCAACTATGGCTACACCTTC CASSIQGINYGYTF
TRBJ2-1 - - TRBV28 TGTGCCAACTCCGGAAGGGCGGTGAGGGGCTCCTACAATGAGCAGTTCTTC CANSGRAVRGSYNEQFF